This T cell receptor beta chain emerged from a study of response to subunit inactivated influenza vaccine (dated by TCRdb to between 2018 and 2020). Regarding the study in general: Deep quantitative T cell receptor repertoire profiling was used in the study to track responses to a trivalent subunit inactivated influenza vaccine. Summary of the overall study and its limitations: It was suggested by the authors that each seasonal influenza vaccination may recruit only a limited number of new T cells.

Receptor amplification or capture employed RT-PCR. Sequencing was performed on an Illumina HiSeq 2500. TCRdb took the public reads, trimmed them with fastp at Q25, ran MiXCR for clone calling and kept in-frame beta chains. Records with the same CDR3 protein are collapsed into one entry carrying the most frequent genes and DNA. For this sample there are more than 550,000 distinct CDR3 sequences; 10% to 15% appear just once. In total, the top ten clones hold 10% of the sample. This clonotype was detected only a few times. The antigen this receptor binds is unknown. Within one base of it there is no much larger clone, and no base qualities were kept. The CDR3 covers 15 residues, taking in both the cysteine and the phenylalanine. The entry retains the CDR3 DNA only, 45 bases that are in frame from base 1. V loses 5 bases, J loses 4 bases, and the germline ends lie 16 bases apart. The germline V gene supplies CDR1 SGHTA and CDR2 FQGTGA.

This TCR was recovered from a man between 50 and 59 years old who received an inactivated influenza vaccine. Donor details come from another sample of the same person, matched by shared clones. This receptor chain uses TRBV7-3 and TRBJ2-3, with the D gene tentatively TRBD1 or TRBD2, based on 6 matching bases in each. The sample consisted of PBMCs from blood, taken on the day of vaccination. The CDR3 here reads CASSPGVGGSDTQYF. The nucleotides read TGTGCCAGCAGCCCCGGGGTAGGGGGGTCAGATACGCAGTATTTT.